This TCR beta chain is from a study of patients and donors after allogeneic stem cell transplantation. Trimming removed 8 bases from V and 2 bases from J, with 10 bases in between. This CDR3 is 12 amino acids long. One entry per CDR3 protein, called by TCRdb with MiXCR from the RT-PCR reads. The table records over 400,000 distinct CDR3 sequences, roughly 17% of them present only once. Sequencing was carried out using blood, either unsorted or a sorted T cell fraction (not recorded which). This chain joins TRBV12-3 or TRBV12-4 and TRBJ2-7; maybe TRBD1 (6 bases). The source is a human donor who was either an allogeneic HSCT recipient or a stem cell or donor lymphocyte infusion donor (not recorded which). It is not recorded whose cells these are; they may come from a transplant donor. The CDR3 sequence is CASARGAYEQYF. Written as DNA, the CDR3 is TGTGCCAGCGCCAGGGGAGCCTACGAGCAGTACTTC.